The table lists the clone carrying this T cell receptor beta chain with many counts. As previously described, bulk TCR libraries were made using listed TCR primers. TCRdb fed the PCR reads into MiXCR, producing one record per CDR3 protein. The table includes about 640,000 distinct CDR3 sequences, 20% detected once. This sample is part of a study of molecular identifiers for immune sequencing clone quantification. Per germline, CDR1 SGHDT and CDR2 YYEEEE. The V and J ends lost 4 bases and 4 bases respectively, with 15 bases between them. The CDR3 covers 14 residues. J is TRBJ2-7 and V is TRBV5-6; D possibly uses TRBD1 or TRBD2 (5 bases each). Sequencing was done on a sample of naive CD8+ T cells from blood, with Jurkat cell RNA spiked in. The sample's subset: FACS-sorted CD8+CD4-CCR7+CD45RA+ naive T cells. The receptor's source is a human donor in good health. Some libraries in this study had Jurkat cell RNA spiked in. CDR3 in DNA: TGTGCCAGCAGCCCCGGGACGGCTGGTTACGAGCAGTACTTC. It yields the protein CASSPGTAGYEQYF.